This T cell receptor (beta chain) stems from a study of blood T cell repertoires in COVID-19. Study in general: The United States, Italy and Spain provided the acute and convalescent COVID-19 samples.

From germline, CDR1 is SGDLS and CDR2 YYNGEE. The CDR3 consists of 17 residues. With 1 base removed from V and 4 bases from J, the gap between germline ends came to 18 bases. Authors' methods: Amplification of reference gene primers provided the estimated nucleated cell counts. Measured with immunoSEQ multiplex PCR; TCRdb has only the in-frame clones, and not every one. The V and J calls and clone size come from that table; D and trimming were worked out from the DNA. Of approximately 54,000 clones detected, roughly four fifths appear once; the ten largest clones hold approximately 5.3%. The sequence came from a woman in her sixties or seventies with acute or convalescent COVID-19. Sequencing was done on a sample of peripheral blood. The chain uses TRBV9 and TRBJ2-1; possibly TRBD1 for D (6 bases). The CDR3 loop is CASSVTTGYGLYNEQFF. The CDR3 DNA reads as TGTGCCAGCAGCGTAACAACAGGGTACGGACTTTACAATGAGCAGTTCTTC.